The 5 T cell receptor beta chains below come from one sample, sequenced in a study of blood T cells in healthy people across ages (dated by TCRdb to about 2015). The method behind the library was 5' RACE. Reads for this sample came from an Illumina HiSeq 2500. A second PCR of about 7 to 12 cycles was run with a J-beta primer mix and a sample-barcoded 5' primer. In-frame beta chains were kept once TCRdb had trimmed the public reads at Q25 with fastp and called clones with MiXCR. All rows with the same CDR3 protein become a single entry with the most common DNA and genes. This sample comprises about 840,000 distinct CDR3 sequences, approximately 32% of them detected only once. The top ten constitute roughly 10% of the sample. In addition, the sample was reused for a study of T cells of mothers and their children.

Sequences were obtained from blood. All receptors derive from a woman aged 35 to 49 in good health.

This clonotype was recorded at least ten times. The chain carries TRBV7-2 and TRBJ2-1; unclear D gene. CDR3 length: 13 amino acids. Germline CDR1 is SGHTA and CDR2 is FQGNSA. V shed 1 base and J shed 5 bases, with 6 bases lying between them. The CDR3: CASSLEGNNEQFF. As DNA, the CDR3 is TGTGCCAGCAGCTTAGAAGGAAACAATGAGCAGTTCTTC.

This clonotype was found a few times. V usage is TRBV9 and J usage is TRBJ2-7, with TRBD1 matching 8 bases. The CDR3 length is 15 residues. Trimming took 4 bases from V and 2 from J; bases not matched to a gene: 8. Germline V gene data show CDR1 as SGDLS and CDR2 as YYNGEE. In DNA form, the CDR3 reads TGTGCCAGCAGCACCAGTGGACAGGGCCCCTACGAGCAGTACTTC. Its translation is CASSTSGQGPYEQYF. Using reference TRBV9 and TRBJ2-7 for the parts outside the CDR3, the full variable domain is DSGVTQTPKHLITATGQRVTLRCSPRSGDLSVYWYQQSLDQGLQFLIQYYNGEERAKGNILERFSAQQFPDLHSELNLSSLELGDSALYFCASSTSGQGPYEQYFGPGTRLTVT.

The rearrangement uses TRBV2 and TRBJ1-5; tentative D call: TRBD1 (5 bases). The CDR3 covers 12 residues. Trimming took 6 bases from V and 5 from J, leaving 8 bases between them. CDR1 SNHLY and CDR2 FYNNEI come from the germline V gene. The CDR3: CASRDTDQPQHF. CDR3 coding DNA: TGTGCCAGCAGGGACACGGATCAGCCCCAGCATTTT.

Only a few counts were recorded for this clonotype. The gene calls are TRBV5-1 and TRBJ2-1; D not certain. Germline V gene data show CDR1 as SGHRS and CDR2 as YFSETQ. CDR3 length: 14 residues. The V end was cut by 7 bases, the J end by 5 bases, with 16 bases between. The CDR3 protein is CASARLEGNNEQFF. The CDR3 DNA reads TGCGCCAGCGCCCGATTAGAAGGGAACAATGAGCAGTTCTTC.

This clonotype was counted between two and nine times. The chain recombines TRBV12-3 or TRBV12-4 with TRBJ2-5, with D possibly being TRBD1 or TRBD2 (5 bases each). This CDR3 spans 14 amino acids. Trimming cost V 5 bases and J 5 bases, with 15 bases left between them. In nucleotides, the CDR3 is TGTGCCAGCAGTGTTCGGGACCTATGGGAGACCCAGTACTTC. It encodes CASSVRDLWETQYF.